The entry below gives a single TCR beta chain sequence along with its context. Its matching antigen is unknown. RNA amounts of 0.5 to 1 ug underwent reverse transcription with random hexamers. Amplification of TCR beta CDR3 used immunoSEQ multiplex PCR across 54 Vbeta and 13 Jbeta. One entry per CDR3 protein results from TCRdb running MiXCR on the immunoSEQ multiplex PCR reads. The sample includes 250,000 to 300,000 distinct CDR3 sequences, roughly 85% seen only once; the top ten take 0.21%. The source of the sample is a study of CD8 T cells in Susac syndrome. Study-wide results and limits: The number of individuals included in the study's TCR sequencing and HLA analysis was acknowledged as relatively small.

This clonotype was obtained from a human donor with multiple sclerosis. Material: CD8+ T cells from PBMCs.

For the CDR3, the DNA is TGTGCCAGCAGCGTAGGCGGGACCTCCTACAATGAGCAGTTCTTC. It translates to CASSVGGTSYNEQFF. The rearrangement links TRBV9 to TRBJ2-1, with a weak D call TRBD2 (6 bases). The CDR3 runs 15 residues. The germline V and J ends were trimmed by 0 bases and 0 bases, with 7 bases remaining between them. Germline CDR1 SGDLS, CDR2 YYNGEE.